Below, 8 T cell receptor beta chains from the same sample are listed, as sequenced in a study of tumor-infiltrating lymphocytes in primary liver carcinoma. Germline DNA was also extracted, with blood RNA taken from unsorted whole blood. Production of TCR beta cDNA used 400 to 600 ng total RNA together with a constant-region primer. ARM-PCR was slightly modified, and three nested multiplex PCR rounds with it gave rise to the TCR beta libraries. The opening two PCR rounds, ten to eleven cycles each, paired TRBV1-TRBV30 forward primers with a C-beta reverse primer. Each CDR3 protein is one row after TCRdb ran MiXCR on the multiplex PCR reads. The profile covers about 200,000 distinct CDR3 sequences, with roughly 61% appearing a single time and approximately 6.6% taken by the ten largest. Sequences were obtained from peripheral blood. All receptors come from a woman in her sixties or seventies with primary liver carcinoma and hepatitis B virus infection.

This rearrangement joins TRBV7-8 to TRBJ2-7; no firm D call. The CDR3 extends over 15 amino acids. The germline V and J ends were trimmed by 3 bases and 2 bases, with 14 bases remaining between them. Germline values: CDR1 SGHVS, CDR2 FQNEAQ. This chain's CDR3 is CASSFTRITTYEQYF. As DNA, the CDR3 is TGTGCCAGCAGCTTCACGAGGATTACCACCTACGAGCAGTACTTC.

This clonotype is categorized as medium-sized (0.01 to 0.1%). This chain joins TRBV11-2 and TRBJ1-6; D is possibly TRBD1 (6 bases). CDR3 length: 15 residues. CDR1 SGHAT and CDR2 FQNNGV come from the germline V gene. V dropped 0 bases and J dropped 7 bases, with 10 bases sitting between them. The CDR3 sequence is CASSLDPGANSPLHF. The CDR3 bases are TGTGCCAGCAGCTTAGACCCGGGGGCCAATTCACCCCTCCACTTT.

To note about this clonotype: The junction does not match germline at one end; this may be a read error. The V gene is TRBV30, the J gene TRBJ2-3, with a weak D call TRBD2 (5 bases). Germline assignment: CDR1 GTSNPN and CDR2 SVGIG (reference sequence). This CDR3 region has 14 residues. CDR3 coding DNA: TGTGCCTGGAGTAAACGGACGCGGGCAGAAACGCAGTATTTT. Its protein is CAWSKRTRAETQYF.

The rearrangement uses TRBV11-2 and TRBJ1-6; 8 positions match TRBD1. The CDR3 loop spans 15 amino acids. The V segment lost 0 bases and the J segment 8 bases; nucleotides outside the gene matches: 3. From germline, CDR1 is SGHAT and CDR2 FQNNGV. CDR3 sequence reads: CASSLESGQDSPLHF. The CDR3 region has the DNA TGTGCCAGCAGCTTAGAATCGGGACAGGATTCACCCCTCCACTTT. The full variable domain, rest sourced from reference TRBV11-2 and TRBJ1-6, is EAGVAQSPRYKIIEKRQSVAFWCNPISGHATLYWYQQILGQGPKLLIQFQNNGVVDDSQLPKDRFSAERLKGVDSTLKIQPAKLEDSAVYLCASSLESGQDSPLHFGNGTRLTVT.

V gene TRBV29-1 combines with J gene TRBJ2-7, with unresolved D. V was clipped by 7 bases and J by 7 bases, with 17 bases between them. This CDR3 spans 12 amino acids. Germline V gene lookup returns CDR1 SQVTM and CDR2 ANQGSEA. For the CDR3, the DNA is TGCAGCGGGCAGGAGTCCTCTGGGGAGCAGTACTTC. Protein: CSGQESSGEQYF.

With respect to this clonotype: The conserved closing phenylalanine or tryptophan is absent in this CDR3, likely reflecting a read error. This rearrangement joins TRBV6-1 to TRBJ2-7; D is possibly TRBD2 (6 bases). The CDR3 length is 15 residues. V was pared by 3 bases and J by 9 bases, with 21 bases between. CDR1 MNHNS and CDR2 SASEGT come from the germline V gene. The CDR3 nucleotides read TGTGCCAGCAGTGACATCCGAGCTAGCGCGATGGCGCAGTACCTC. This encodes CASSDIRASAMAQYL.

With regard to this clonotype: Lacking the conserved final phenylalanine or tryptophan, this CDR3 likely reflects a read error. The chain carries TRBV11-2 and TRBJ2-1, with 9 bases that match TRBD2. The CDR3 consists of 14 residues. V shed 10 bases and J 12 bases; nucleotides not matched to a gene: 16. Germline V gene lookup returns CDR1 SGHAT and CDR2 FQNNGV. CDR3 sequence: CANARTSAGSGQFL. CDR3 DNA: TGTGCCAACGCACGGACTAGCGCCGGCTCGGGGCAGTTCTTA.

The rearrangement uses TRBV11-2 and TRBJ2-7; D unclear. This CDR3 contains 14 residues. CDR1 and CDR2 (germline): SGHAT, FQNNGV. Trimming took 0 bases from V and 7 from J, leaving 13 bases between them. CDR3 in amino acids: CASSLDPDGVEQYF. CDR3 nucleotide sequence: TGTGCCAGCAGCTTAGATCCGGATGGAGTTGAGCAGTACTTC.